The 7 T cell receptor beta chains reported below all come from one sample, sequenced in a study of CD8 T cells in ankylosing spondylitis. TCRdb processed the 5' RACE reads anew with MiXCR; each CDR3 protein has one entry. The sample has under 250,000 distinct CDR3 sequences, roughly 25% seen once. The sequenced sample consisted of blood, either unsorted or a sorted T cell fraction (not recorded which). These receptors all come from a male donor with ankylosing spondylitis or in good health (not recorded which).

This clonotype was counted ten times or more. The V gene is TRBV20-1, the J gene TRBJ2-1, with D maybe TRBD2 (6 bases). Trimming shortened V by 6 bases and J by 7 bases, and 28 bases separated the two germline ends. Germline V lookup: CDR1 DFQATT, CDR2 SNEGSKA (reference sequence). The CDR3 covers 17 residues. CDR3 residues: CSAPHGSPSLRYNEQFF. Written as DNA, the CDR3 is TGCAGTGCCCCGCACGGGAGCCCCTCCCTCCGGTATAATGAGCAGTTCTTC.

Only one count was recorded for this clonotype. This may come from a read error, since a much larger clone is one base off. This chain connects TRBV2 to TRBJ2-1; D might be TRBD2 (6 bases). This CDR3 has 15 amino acids. Trimming removed 3 bases from V and 7 bases from J, with 16 bases in between. Germline V lookup: CDR1 SNHLY, CDR2 FYNNEI. The CDR3 DNA reads TGTGCCAGCAGTGAGGGGGTGGGGGGATTTAATGAGCAGTTCTTC. It yields the protein CASSEGVGGFNEQFF.

This clonotype was picked up one time. V is TRBV5-4 and J is TRBJ2-1, with D possibly TRBD2 on 5 matching bases. Per the germline V gene, CDR1 is SGHNT and CDR2 is YYREEE (reference sequence). The CDR3 consists of 12 residues. Trimming removed 2 bases from V and 9 bases from J, with 9 bases in between. CDR3: CASSLRGFEQFF. The CDR3 nucleotides are TGTGCCAGCAGCTTAAGAGGGTTTGAGCAGTTCTTC.

The chain employs TRBV29-1 and TRBJ2-7, with unresolved D. The CDR3 contains 10 residues. V lost 4 bases, J lost 3 bases, and 4 bases lay in between. Germline CDR1 reads SQVTM; CDR2 reads ANQGSEA. The DNA of the CDR3 is TGCAGCGTTGGGGGCTACGAGCAGTACTTC. This sequence encodes CSVGGYEQYF.

This clonotype showed up just a few times. The chain has TRBV7-2 and TRBJ2-5; weak D call: TRBD1 (5 bases). CDR1 is SGHTA and CDR2 is FQGNSA in the germline V gene. This CDR3 is built from 14 residues. V lost 1 base and J 9 bases, leaving 15 bases between the germline ends. CDR3 sequence: CASSLGQGNRSQYF. The CDR3 DNA reads as TGTGCCAGCAGCTTAGGGCAGGGAAACCGTTCCCAGTACTTC.

This clonotype has just a few counts. The chain links TRBV20-1 to TRBJ2-5; D remains ambiguous. CDR1 and CDR2 (germline): DFQATT, SNEGSKA (reference sequence). CDR3 size: 13 residues. The V gene lost 3 bases and the J gene lost 4 bases, with 12 bases spanning the gap. CDR3 in amino acids: CSARDHRVETQYF. CDR3 in DNA: TGCAGTGCTAGGGACCACCGGGTAGAGACCCAGTACTTC.

This clonotype was detected many times. The V and J genes are TRBV20-1 and TRBJ1-5; 11 nucleotides align to TRBD1. The CDR3 is 14 residues long. Germline values: CDR1 DFQATT, CDR2 SNEGSKA (reference sequence). V dropped 6 bases and J dropped 2; count of bases not matched to a gene: 3. CDR3 nucleotide sequence: TGCAGTGCGAGGACAGGGGGCGGCAATCAGCCCCAGCATTTT. Its translation: CSARTGGGNQPQHF.